This entry features one T cell receptor beta chain sequence. Its specificity is not known. The sample is drawn from a study of identifying expanded T cells in peripheral blood. Study-level findings and limits: Differentially abundant clones: 0.95 to 1.5 between replicates, about 15 at about 13 days, around 20 at four. Approximately two-week clone count variance significantly increased as total template count grew.

Trimming at V came to 3 bases and at J to 9 bases, leaving 7 bases not matched to a gene. The V gene's germline CDR1 is LNHNV and CDR2 YYDKDF (reference sequence). The CDR3 extends over 16 amino acids. Collection occurred without any documented infections or immune events in donors. Assay: immunoSEQ multiplex PCR; the TCRdb copy retains only in-frame clones and omits some. The data hold around 75,000 clones, with 90% observed a single time. This chain links TRBV15 with TRBJ1-6; 11 bases align to TRBD1. Sequenced: blood. The sequence derives from a person aged 18-70 years in good health. The chain's CDR3 is CATSSKGGTGGSPLHF. The CDR3 DNA reads TGTGCCACCAGCAGCAAAGGGGGGACAGGGGGTTCACCCCTCCACTTT. Variable domain in full (rest from reference TRBV15 and TRBJ1-6): DAMVIQNPRYQVTQFGKPVTLSCSQTLNHNVMYWYQQKSSQAPKLLFHYYDKDFNNEADTPDNFQSRRPNTSFCFLDIRSPGLGDTAMYLCATSSKGGTGGSPLHFGNGTRLTVT.